This record looks at one T cell receptor (beta chain) sequence and its context. This table comes from immunoSEQ multiplex PCR, and its TCRdb copy is limited to in-frame clones, with some not included. The repertoire consists of some 790,000 clones, with approximately 77% occurring once and the leading ten covering approximately 2%. Unmatched junction bases numbered 10, after V lost 1 base and J lost 7 bases. The germline V gene encodes CDR1 SGHNT and CDR2 YYREEE (reference sequence). The CDR3 totals 16 residues. This sample stems from a study of shared clonotypes between healthy human individuals. Study-wide background: The donor pool was made up of two women and a few men aged 18 to 49.

The source is a woman in her 30s in good health. J is TRBJ2-3 and V is TRBV5-4; 9 bases fit TRBD1. The sample was memory CD4+ T cells sorted from blood. Described subset: CD45RA-negative fraction. In DNA, the CDR3 is TGTGCCAGCAGCTTGTCGGGGGGACAGGGTAGGAATACGCAGTATTTT. It specifies CASSLSGGQGRNTQYF.